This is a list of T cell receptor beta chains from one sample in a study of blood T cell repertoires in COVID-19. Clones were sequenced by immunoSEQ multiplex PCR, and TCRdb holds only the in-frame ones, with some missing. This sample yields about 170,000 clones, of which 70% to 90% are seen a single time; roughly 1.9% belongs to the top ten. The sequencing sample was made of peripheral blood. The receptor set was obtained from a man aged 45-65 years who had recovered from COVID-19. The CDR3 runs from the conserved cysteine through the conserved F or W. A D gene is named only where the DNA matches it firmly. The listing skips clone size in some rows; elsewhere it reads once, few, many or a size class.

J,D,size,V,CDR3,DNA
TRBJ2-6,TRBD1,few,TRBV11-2,CASSSWTGEISGANVLTF,TGTGCCAGCAGCTCCTGGACAGGGGAAATTTCTGGGGCCAACGTCCTGACTTTC
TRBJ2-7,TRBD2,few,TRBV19,CASSIFSGGYEQYF,TGTGCCAGTAGTATCTTCAGCGGGGGATACGAGCAGTACTTC
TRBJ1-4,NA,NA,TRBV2,CASSEQGTNEKLFF,TGTGCCAGCAGTGAGCAGGGAACTAATGAAAAACTGTTTTTT
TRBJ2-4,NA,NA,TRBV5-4,CASSLMGGSGNIQYF,TGTGCCAGCAGCTTAATGGGGGGATCCGGAAACATTCAGTACTTC
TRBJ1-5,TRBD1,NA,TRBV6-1,CASSERDRFGNQPQHF,TGTGCCAGCAGTGAAAGGGACAGATTTGGCAATCAGCCCCAGCATTTT
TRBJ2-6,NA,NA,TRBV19,CASSIQGSGANVLTF,TGTGCCAGTAGTATACAGGGCTCTGGGGCCAACGTCCTGACTTTC
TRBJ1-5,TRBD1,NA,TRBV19,CASSGTGGRSNQPQHF,TGTGCCAGTAGTGGGACAGGGGGGCGTAGCAATCAGCCCCAGCATTTT
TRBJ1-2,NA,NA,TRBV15,CATSRDRASNGYTF,TGTGCCACCAGCAGAGACCGAGCGAGCAATGGCTACACCTTC
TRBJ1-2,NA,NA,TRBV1,CTSSQGTGDYYGYTF,TGCACCAGCAGCCAGGGGACAGGAGATTACTATGGCTACACCTTC
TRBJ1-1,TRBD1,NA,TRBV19,CASNQYQGADEAFF,TGTGCCAGTAATCAATATCAGGGGGCTGATGAAGCTTTCTTT
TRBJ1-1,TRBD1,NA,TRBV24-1,CATSDSGGKNTEAFF,TGTGCCACCAGTGATTCAGGGGGTAAGAACACTGAAGCTTTCTTT
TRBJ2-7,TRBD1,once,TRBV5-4,CASSLGSVGGAYEQYF,TGTGCCAGCAGCTTGGGGAGCGTAGGGGGCGCTTACGAGCAGTACTTC
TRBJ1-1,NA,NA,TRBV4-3,CASSQDLTQREAFF,TGCGCCAGCAGCCAAGATCTTACCCAGCGAGAAGCTTTCTTT
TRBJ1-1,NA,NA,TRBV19,CASSGLSGTEAFF,TGTGCCAGTAGTGGGCTAAGCGGCACTGAAGCTTTCTTT
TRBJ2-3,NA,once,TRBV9,CASSVVSGRASTDTQYF,TGTGCCAGCAGCGTAGTTAGCGGTCGAGCTAGCACAGATACGCAGTATTTT
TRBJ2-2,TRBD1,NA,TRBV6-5,CASRADRGNTGELFF,TGTGCCAGCAGAGCGGACAGGGGGAACACCGGGGAGCTGTTTTTT
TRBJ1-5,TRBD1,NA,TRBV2,CASSLDRGGGQPQHF,TGTGCCAGCAGCCTTGACAGGGGAGGCGGTCAGCCCCAGCATTTT
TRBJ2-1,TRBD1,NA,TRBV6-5,CASRYAAGQGAGEQFF,TGTGCCAGCAGGTACGCAGCGGGACAGGGCGCCGGTGAGCAGTTCTTC
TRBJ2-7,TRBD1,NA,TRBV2,CASSGRGQGLYEQYF,TGTGCCAGCAGCGGTAGGGGACAGGGCCTCTACGAGCAGTACTTC
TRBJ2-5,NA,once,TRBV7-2,CASSLDFHIRETQYF,TGTGCCAGCAGCTTAGATTTCCACATCAGAGAGACCCAGTACTTC
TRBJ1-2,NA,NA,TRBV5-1,CASSETLNYGYTF,TGCGCCAGCAGCGAGACACTTAACTATGGCTACACCTTC
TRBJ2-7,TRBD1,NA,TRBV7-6,CASSGTGGMYEQYF,TGTGCCAGCAGCGGGACAGGGGGTATGTACGAGCAGTACTTC
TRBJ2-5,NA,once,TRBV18,CASSPRETQYF,TGTGCCAGCTCACCTCGAGAGACCCAGTACTTC
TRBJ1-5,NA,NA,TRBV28,CASSLLETGDQPQHF,TGTGCCAGCAGTCTGCTGGAGACAGGTGATCAGCCCCAGCATTTT